These 32 T cell receptor beta chains came from one sample sequenced in a study of OX40 agonist ivuxolimab in advanced cancers. Measured with immunoSEQ multiplex PCR; TCRdb has only the in-frame clones, and not every one. This table has more than 30,000 clones, about nine tenths appearing once. The sample here was CD4+ or CD8+ T cells sorted from blood, taken in a trial of the OX40 agonist ivuxolimab. Receptors originate from an adult with an advanced solid tumor such as melanoma, head and neck, liver or kidney cancer.

V usage is TRBV15 and J usage is TRBJ2-7, with 7 positions matching TRBD1. The CDR3 extends over 13 amino acids. Germline trimming cut 5 bases from V and 0 bases from J; bases unmatched to any gene: 1. CDR1 and CDR2 (germline): LNHNV, YYDKDF (reference sequence). Written as DNA, the CDR3 is TGTGCCACCAGCCGGGACAGCTCCTACGAGCAGTACTTC. Translating gives CATSRDSSYEQYF.

V and J are TRBV19 and TRBJ1-5; no clear D. From germline, CDR1 is LNHDA and CDR2 SQIVND (reference sequence). The length of the CDR3 is 15 residues. Between the trimmed V and J ends, which lost 0 bases and 2 bases, there was a span of 8 bases. The CDR3 here is CASSIETRGNQPQHF. The CDR3 region has the DNA TGTGCCAGTAGTATAGAAACTCGGGGCAATCAGCCCCAGCATTTT.

This rearrangement joins TRBV11-2 to TRBJ1-3, with D unresolved. V lost 4 bases and J lost 0, with 13 bases in between. Per germline, CDR1 SGHAT and CDR2 FQNNGV. The CDR3 runs 16 residues. The CDR3 DNA reads as TGTGCCAGCAGCTCGCGGTGGACCTCCTCTGGAAACACCATATATTTT. Residues: CASSSRWTSSGNTIYF.

V usage is TRBV5-4 and J usage is TRBJ2-3; maybe TRBD2 (5 bases). V was pared by 3 bases and J by 5 bases, with 16 bases between. This CDR3 has 15 residues. Germline CDR1 SGHNT, CDR2 YYREEE (reference sequence). The CDR3 sequence is CASSSLKDWGDTQYF. In DNA form, the CDR3 reads TGTGCCAGCAGCTCGCTTAAGGACTGGGGAGATACGCAGTATTTT.

The chain combines TRBV4-3 with TRBJ2-7; D is possibly TRBD1 (6 bases). The CDR3 runs 19 residues. Per the germline V gene, CDR1 is LGHNA and CDR2 is YSLEER. V was shortened by 0 bases and J by 2 bases, with 23 bases between the two germline ends. The CDR3 nucleotides are TGCGCCAGCAGCCAAGAATTGGTTAGACGTCGGGACAAAACCTACGAGCAGTACTTC. Its translation is CASSQELVRRRDKTYEQYF.

The CDR3 sequence: CASSSAGQGQETQYF. The CDR3 region has the DNA TGTGCCAGCAGCTCAGCTGGACAGGGCCAGGAGACCCAGTACTTC. The chain is built from TRBV5-6 and TRBJ2-5, with 8 bases that match TRBD1. The CDR3 contains 15 residues. J lost 5 bases, V lost 3 bases, and 9 bases had no gene match. The germline CDR1 and CDR2 sequences are SGHDT and YYEEEE. Using reference TRBV5-6 and TRBJ2-5 for the parts outside the CDR3, the full variable domain is DAGVTQSPTHLIKTRGQQVTLRCSPKSGHDTVSWYQQALGQGPQFIFQYYEEEERQRGNFPDRFSGHQFPNYSSELNVNALLLGDSALYLCASSSAGQGQETQYFGPGTRLLVL.

A few counts support this clone. V is TRBV9 and J is TRBJ1-6; D is possibly TRBD1 (6 bases). Trimming cost V 2 bases and J 6 bases, with 12 bases left between them. The CDR3 extends over 15 amino acids. Germline CDR1 reads SGDLS; CDR2 reads YYNGEE. CDR3 nucleotide sequence: TGTGCCAGCAGCGTCGACCCGACAGGTAATTCACCCCTCCACTTT. Encoded protein: CASSVDPTGNSPLHF.

The rearrangement uses TRBV15 and TRBJ2-1, with 15 bases fitting TRBD2. This CDR3 has 16 residues. Trimming cost V 0 bases and J 12 bases; bases outside gene matches: 6. Germline CDR1 reads LNHNV; CDR2 reads YYDKDF (reference sequence). The CDR3 loop is CATSRDRGLAGGGQFF. The CDR3 DNA follows: TGTGCCACCAGCAGAGATCGGGGACTAGCGGGAGGCGGGCAGTTCTTC.

V and J are TRBV6-5 and TRBJ2-7; D possibly corresponds to TRBD1 (6 bases). Trimming cost V 5 bases and J 8 bases, with 22 bases left between them. The length of the CDR3 is 15 residues. CDR1 and CDR2 (germline): MNHEY, SVGAGI. The CDR3 nucleotides read TGTGCCAGCAGTCCGGAACAGGGAAATCCTTACCAGCAGTACTTC. It encodes CASSPEQGNPYQQYF.

In DNA form, the CDR3 reads TGTGCCAGCAGCGTAGAACCGGGGGGCACTGAAGCTTTCTTT. Protein: CASSVEPGGTEAFF. V is TRBV9 and J is TRBJ1-1; possible D gene TRBD1, 5 bases. Trimming removed 0 bases from V and 4 bases from J, with 10 bases in between. CDR3 length: 14 amino acids. Germline assignment: CDR1 SGDLS and CDR2 YYNGEE. Looking up the rest from reference TRBV9 and TRBJ1-1 gives the full variable domain: DSGVTQTPKHLITATGQRVTLRCSPRSGDLSVYWYQQSLDQGLQFLIQYYNGEERAKGNILERFSAQQFPDLHSELNLSSLELGDSALYFCASSVEPGGTEAFFGQGTRLTVV.

This chain links TRBV5-1 with TRBJ1-4; no clear D. The V end lost 3 bases, the J end lost 0 bases, and 3 bases lay between the germline ends. The CDR3 contains 13 residues. Germline V CDR1 and CDR2: SGHRS, YFSETQ. CDR3 coding DNA: TGCGCCAGCAGCTCTCCAACTAATGAAAAACTGTTTTTT. Its protein product is CASSSPTNEKLFF.

This chain links TRBV5-1 with TRBJ2-2; D is unclear. V was clipped by 2 bases and J by 1 base, with 9 bases between them. The CDR3 is made up of 15 amino acids. Germline V gene data show CDR1 as SGHRS and CDR2 as YFSETQ. Written as DNA, the CDR3 is TGCGCCAGCAGCTTATGGGTAGGGAACACCGGGGAGCTGTTTTTT. Its translation is CASSLWVGNTGELFF.

The chain carries TRBV6-5 and TRBJ1-3; D unresolved. This CDR3 comprises 15 residues. CDR1 MNHEY and CDR2 SVGAGI come from the germline V gene. Trimming took 4 bases from V and 0 from J, leaving 10 bases between them. The CDR3 spells CASSLSVSSGNTIYF. The CDR3, as DNA: TGTGCCAGCAGTTTGTCAGTTTCCTCTGGAAACACCATATATTTT.

The chain carries TRBV19 and TRBJ1-5, with TRBD1 as a possible D gene (6 bases). The V and J ends lost 8 bases and 0 bases respectively, with 14 bases between them. CDR3 length: 15 amino acids. Germline CDR1 reads LNHDA; CDR2 reads SQIVND (reference sequence). CDR3 nucleotide sequence: TGTGCCAGTCGAGCGACAGGAAATAGCAATCAGCCCCAGCATTTT. It yields the protein CASRATGNSNQPQHF.

This clone was picked up a small number of times. This chain joins TRBV7-6 and TRBJ2-5; maybe TRBD1 (5 bases). Per the germline V gene, CDR1 is SGHVS and CDR2 is FNYEAQ. V lost 1 base, J lost 5 bases, and 17 bases lay in between. The CDR3 runs to 16 residues. The CDR3 region has the DNA TGTGCCAGCAGCTTAGTCCCGGACAACGGTGGGGAGACCCAGTACTTC. It translates to CASSLVPDNGGETQYF.

The CDR3 DNA reads TGTGCCAGTGAGCGGGGGGGGAGCAATGAGCAGTTCTTC. This gives the protein CASERGGSNEQFF. This sequence joins TRBV6-1 and TRBJ2-1, with 10 bases aligning to TRBD2. The CDR3 runs 13 residues. Germline loops: CDR1 MNHNS, CDR2 SASEGT. Germline trimming cut 9 bases from V and 6 bases from J; bases unmatched to any gene: 5.

V and J are TRBV5-5 and TRBJ2-7, with 9 bases that match TRBD2. The CDR3 contains 17 residues. V gave up 3 bases and J gave up 0 bases; unmatched junction bases: 10. Germline CDR1 SGHKS, CDR2 YYEKEE (reference sequence). The CDR3: CASSSELAGPSSYEQYF. CDR3 in DNA: TGTGCCAGCAGCTCGGAGCTAGCGGGGCCCAGCTCCTACGAGCAGTACTTC.

The V and J genes are TRBV7-8 and TRBJ2-3; no firm D call. This CDR3 has 16 amino acids. Germline CDR1 is SGHVS and CDR2 is FQNEAQ. V lost 0 bases, J lost 3 bases, and 13 bases lay in between. This chain's CDR3 is CASSLATGRSTDTQYF. Written as DNA, the CDR3 is TGTGCCAGCAGCTTAGCGACCGGAAGGAGTACAGATACGCAGTATTTT.

The chain has TRBV27 and TRBJ2-3; no reliable D call. V lost 2 bases to trimming and J lost 8 bases, with 8 bases between them. The CDR3 consists of 12 residues. CDR1 and CDR2 from the germline V gene are MNHEY and SMNVEV (reference sequence). Here the CDR3 DNA reads TGTGCCAGCAGTTTAAGCCCTGGTACGCAGTATTTT. It specifies CASSLSPGTQYF.

This chain uses TRBV7-9 with TRBJ1-2; D might be TRBD1 (5 bases). Trimming removed 1 base from V and 7 bases from J, with 7 bases in between. CDR1 is SEHNR and CDR2 is FQNEAQ in the germline V gene (reference sequence). This CDR3 contains 12 residues. CDR3 amino acids: CASSLDGGGYTF. CDR3 coding DNA: TGTGCCAGCAGCTTAGACGGGGGTGGCTACACCTTC.

The rearrangement joins TRBV7-3 to TRBJ1-1, with D possibly being TRBD1 (5 bases). The V gene lost 5 bases and the J gene lost 1 base, with 11 bases spanning the gap. This CDR3 is built from 14 residues. CDR1 is SGHTA, CDR2 FQGTGA, per germline. The CDR3 nucleotides are TGTGCCAGCAGCACAACAGGTGCGAACACTGAAGCTTTCTTT. Its translation: CASSTTGANTEAFF.

The DNA for the CDR3 is TGTGCCAGCAGCCTCGTAGCGGGGGGCCGCAATGAGCAGTTCTTC. It translates to CASSLVAGGRNEQFF. The rearrangement links TRBV7-3 to TRBJ2-1, with TRBD2 identical over 10 bases. CDR1 SGHTA and CDR2 FQGTGA come from the germline V gene. This CDR3 contains 15 residues. J lost 6 bases, V lost 5 bases, and 7 bases had no gene match.

CDR3 nucleotides: TGTGCCACCAGCAGTTGGGACAGCCAAGAGACCCAGTACTTC. It translates to CATSSWDSQETQYF. The chain uses TRBV15 and TRBJ2-5, with 7 bases that match TRBD1. The junction had 2 bases not matched to a gene; V was cut back by 3 bases and J by 1 base. Germline values: CDR1 LNHNV, CDR2 YYDKDF (reference sequence). The CDR3 has 14 residues.

The V call is TRBV14, the J call TRBJ2-3, with D maybe TRBD1 (7 bases). The V and J ends lost 0 bases and 3 bases respectively, with 13 bases between them. Germline-derived CDR1 and CDR2 are SGHDN and FVKESK. The CDR3 covers 16 residues. CDR3 DNA sequence: TGTGCCAGCAGCCAAGACCGCGGGACAGCGACAGATACGCAGTATTTT. Amino acids: CASSQDRGTATDTQYF.

J is TRBJ2-7 and V is TRBV10-3; no reliable D call. The CDR3 is 11 residues long. The V and J ends lost 10 bases and 2 bases respectively, with 9 bases between them. CDR1 and CDR2 from the germline V gene are ENHRY and SYGVKD. The DNA of the CDR3 is TGTGCCACGTCGGCCGCCTACGAGCAGTACTTC. This encodes CATSAAYEQYF.

This rearrangement joins TRBV10-3 to TRBJ2-7; D remains unclear. The length of the CDR3 is 11 residues. The V end was cut by 1 base, the J end by 10 bases, with 8 bases between. CDR1 is ENHRY and CDR2 is SYGVKD in the germline V gene. CDR3 in amino acids: CAISEFTDQYF. The DNA for the CDR3 is TGTGCCATCAGTGAGTTTACAGACCAGTACTTC.

The J gene is TRBJ1-5, the V gene TRBV7-9; weak D call: TRBD1 (6 bases). V lost 4 bases to trimming and J lost 0 bases, with 13 bases between them. The CDR3 contains 16 residues. CDR1 is SEHNR, CDR2 FQNEAQ, per germline (reference sequence). Written as DNA, the CDR3 is TGTGCCAGCAGCTCCGGACAGCGTTATAGCAATCAGCCCCAGCATTTT. It codes for CASSSGQRYSNQPQHF. The variable domain in full, with the rest retrieved from reference TRBV7-9 and TRBJ1-5, is DTGVSQNPRHKITKRGQNVTFRCDPISEHNRLYWYRQTLGQGPEFLTYFQNEAQLEKSRLLSDRFSAERPKGSFSTLEIQRTEQGDSAMYLCASSSGQRYSNQPQHFGDGTRLSIL.

This clone showed up just once. CDR3 sequence: CASTETGPYEQYF. The CDR3 region has the DNA TGTGCCAGCACCGAAACGGGACCCTACGAGCAGTACTTC. V and J are TRBV28 and TRBJ2-7; D may match TRBD1 or TRBD2 (5 bases each). The V and J ends lost 7 bases and 2 bases respectively, with 12 bases between them. The CDR3 extends over 13 amino acids. In germline, CDR1 is MDHEN, CDR2 SYDVKM.

This clone was counted once. This chain joins TRBV21-1 and TRBJ1-3; the D segment call TRBD1 is taken from the table without a DNA check. TRBV21-1 is a listed pseudogene. The CDR3 runs to 17 residues. The CDR3 region is CASTVLRDRGIGNTIYF. CDR3 DNA: TGTGCCAGCACCGTCCTGCGGGACAGGGGGATTGGAAACACCATATATTTT.

The V gene is TRBV10-1, the J gene TRBJ2-7; TRBD1 aligns across 11 bases. Germline V CDR1 and CDR2: WNHNN, SYGVQD (reference sequence). This CDR3 spans 15 amino acids. V shed 3 bases, J shed 4 bases, and the junction held 5 bases outside the gene matches. CDR3 sequence: CASSDWTGGRYEQYF. CDR3 nucleotides: TGCGCCAGCAGTGACTGGACAGGGGGCAGGTACGAGCAGTACTTC.

The CDR3 reads CASSLMAGYEQYF. The CDR3 region has the DNA TGTGCCAGCAGCCTCATGGCGGGCTACGAGCAGTACTTC. The V and J genes are TRBV7-3 and TRBJ2-7, with TRBD2 as a possible D gene (5 bases). V was clipped by 5 bases and J by 3 bases, with 11 bases between them. CDR1 is SGHTA, CDR2 FQGTGA, per germline. The CDR3 is 13 amino acids.

The V call is TRBV23-1, the J call TRBJ1-1; no reliable D call. TRBV23-1 is an open reading frame whose function is uncertain. The CDR3 spans 16 residues. V was shortened by 3 bases and J by 9 bases, with 23 bases between the two germline ends. CDR3 sequence reads: CASSQLYDSSWTKAFF. In DNA form, the CDR3 reads TGCGCCAGCAGTCAGCTCTATGACTCCTCCTGGACTAAAGCTTTCTTT.